The 30 T cell receptor beta chains reported below all come from one sample, sequenced in a study of Graves' ophthalmopathy and Graves' hyperthyroidism. RNA served as the template for amplifying TCR beta CDR3 regions. HTBI-primed RT-PCR formed the first round, and a multiplex PCR formed the second. One entry per CDR3 protein results from TCRdb running MiXCR on the multiplex PCR reads. The sample includes over 150,000 distinct CDR3 sequences, more than 30% of them seen just once. The sequenced sample was peripheral blood. The receptors were sampled from a woman aged 40 to 49 with Graves' ophthalmopathy.

This clonotype came up once. This sequence joins TRBV12-3 or TRBV12-4 and TRBJ2-7; D may be TRBD1 (6 bases). V was cut by 5 bases and J by 5 bases, with 7 bases left in between. The CDR3 spans 11 residues. CDR3 in DNA: TGTGCCAGCAGTCCAGGGGACGAGCAGTACTTC. It encodes CASSPGDEQYF.

The CDR3 here is CSATSTGNLLYEQYF. CDR3 DNA: TGCAGTGCAACATCGACAGGGAACCTACTATACGAGCAGTACTTC. This sequence joins TRBV20-1 and TRBJ2-7; TRBD1 matches at 7 bases. Per the germline V gene, CDR1 is DFQATT and CDR2 is SNEGSKA (reference sequence). The CDR3 length is 15 residues. V gave up 6 bases and J gave up 4 bases; unmatched junction bases: 15.

The rearrangement links TRBV6-1 to TRBJ2-7, with 9 bases matching TRBD2. This CDR3 has 15 residues. The V gene's germline CDR1 is MNHNS and CDR2 SASEGT. J gave up 4 bases and V 6 bases, and 10 bases lay outside the gene matches. The DNA of the CDR3 is TGTGCCAGCAGGCAAGCGGGAGGCCATTTATACGAGCAGTACTTC. Translating it yields CASRQAGGHLYEQYF.

In this sample, this clonotype turned up many times. J is TRBJ1-6 and V is TRBV11-2; D is uncertain. Germline CDR1 and CDR2: SGHAT and FQNNGV. CDR3 length: 13 amino acids. Trimming stripped 3 bases from V and 8 bases from J, with 8 bases between. This CDR3 reads CASSLSRDSPLHF. In DNA, the CDR3 is TGTGCCAGCAGCTTGTCGAGGGATTCACCCCTCCACTTT.

This clonotype occurred many times. The genes are TRBV29-1 and TRBJ1-2; D gene unclear. Trimming removed 0 bases from V and 6 bases from J, with 14 bases in between. Germline CDR1 and CDR2: SQVTM and ANQGSEA. The CDR3 is 14 residues long. The CDR3 bases are TGCAGCGTTGAAGATATGGGTACTATGGATGGCTACACCTTC. Translation: CSVEDMGTMDGYTF. Based on the CDR3 plus reference TRBV29-1 and TRBJ1-2, the full variable domain is SAVISQKPSRDICQRGTSLTIQCQVDSQVTMMFWYRQQPGQSLTLIATANQGSEATYESGFVIDKFPISRPNLTFSTLTVSNMSPEDSSIYLCSVEDMGTMDGYTFGSGTRLTVV.

DNA of the CDR3: TGCAGTGCTAGAGACCCCCCGGGGGAGCAGTACTTC. The encoded protein is CSARDPPGEQYF. V gene TRBV20-1 combines with J gene TRBJ2-7; possibly TRBD2 for D (5 bases). This CDR3 is 12 amino acids long. V lost 0 bases, J lost 7 bases, and 10 bases lay in between. Germline CDR1 is DFQATT and CDR2 is SNEGSKA (reference sequence).

This clonotype was recorded at least ten times. The J gene is TRBJ2-7, the V gene TRBV5-1; tentative D call: TRBD1 (5 bases). Germline V lookup: CDR1 SGHRS, CDR2 YFSETQ. Trimming pared 0 bases from V and 2 bases from J, leaving 9 bases between. This CDR3 has 14 residues. The CDR3 sequence is CASSLADSPYEQYF. CDR3 coding DNA: TGCGCCAGCAGCTTGGCTGACAGCCCCTACGAGCAGTACTTC.

V gene TRBV7-3 combines with J gene TRBJ1-5; D ambiguous. CDR3 length: 13 residues. V was shortened by 1 base and J by 3 bases, with 4 bases between the two germline ends. Germline assignment: CDR1 SGHTA and CDR2 FQGTGA. The CDR3 loop reads CASSLMPNQPQHF. CDR3 in DNA: TGTGCCAGCAGCTTAATGCCCAATCAGCCCCAGCATTTT.

This chain links TRBV6-1 with TRBJ2-7, with 8 nucleotides matching TRBD1. The CDR3 length is 14 residues. Per germline, CDR1 MNHNS and CDR2 SASEGT. The V segment lost 6 bases and the J segment 2 bases; nucleotides outside the gene matches: 6. CDR3 loop: CASRFGQGPYEQYF. CDR3 nucleotides: TGTGCCAGCAGGTTCGGACAGGGACCCTACGAGCAGTACTTC.

Here the CDR3 reads CASNLGSNQPQHF. The CDR3 bases are TGTGCCAGCAACTTGGGGAGCAATCAGCCCCAGCATTTT. The chain links TRBV6-2 or TRBV6-3 to TRBJ1-5; no firm D call. V lost 7 bases to trimming and J lost 1 base, with 8 bases between them. The CDR3 extends over 13 amino acids. Germline V gene sequence: CDR1 MNHEY, CDR2 SVGEGT.

This clonotype was recorded many times. The chain links TRBV12-3 or TRBV12-4 to TRBJ2-7; D remains unclear. This CDR3 region has 13 residues. V lost 5 bases to trimming and J lost 2 bases, with 10 bases between them. The CDR3 DNA reads as TGTGCCAGCAGTCCTCCTATGACCTACGAGCAGTACTTC. Residues: CASSPPMTYEQYF.

There are many counts of this clonotype. The CDR3 DNA sequence: TGTGCCAGCAGCCATGCTAACTACGAGCAGTACTTC. This translates into CASSHANYEQYF. The chain has TRBV7-2 and TRBJ2-7; no clear D gene. CDR1 and CDR2 from the germline V gene are SGHTA and FQGNSA. The CDR3 runs 12 residues. Between the trimmed V and J ends, which lost 5 bases and 3 bases, there was a span of 8 bases. The full variable domain, its missing parts supplied by reference TRBV7-2 and TRBJ2-7, is GAGVSQSPSNKVTEKGKDVELRCDPISGHTALYWYRQSLGQGLEFLIYFQGNSAPDKSGLPSDRFSAERTGGSVSTLTIQRTQQEDSAVYLCASSHANYEQYFGPGTRLTVT.

This chain links TRBV28 with TRBJ2-5; no clear D gene. The CDR3 loop spans 15 amino acids. The V and J ends lost 4 bases and 5 bases respectively, with 17 bases between them. Germline V gene data show CDR1 as MDHEN and CDR2 as SYDVKM. CDR3 protein: CASSSPVRGMETQYF. CDR3 nucleotide sequence: TGTGCCAGCAGTTCCCCGGTGCGTGGCATGGAGACCCAGTACTTC.

At least ten counts were recorded for this clonotype. This chain joins TRBV6-5 and TRBJ1-2; the match to TRBD1 covers 7 bases. The length of the CDR3 is 14 residues. V shed 6 bases and J 4 bases; nucleotides not matched to a gene: 8. Looked up from germline, CDR1 is MNHEY and CDR2 is SVGAGI. The CDR3 reads CASRPDRVGYGYTF. CDR3 bases: TGTGCCAGCAGACCCGACAGGGTTGGCTATGGCTACACCTTC.

Details on this clonotype: At one boundary the junction diverges from the germline segment, which might be a read error. J is TRBJ1-2 and V is TRBV6-2 or TRBV6-3; D possibly corresponds to TRBD1 (5 bases). The CDR3 consists of 14 residues. CDR1 MNHEY and CDR2 SVGEGT come from the germline V gene. In nucleotides, the CDR3 is TGTGCCAGCAGTGACTCAGGGTTTAGCTATGGCTACACCTTC. Its protein is CASSDSGFSYGYTF.

At least ten counts were recorded for this clonotype. The chain recombines TRBV2 with TRBJ1-1; D not resolved. The CDR3 loop spans 13 amino acids. Between the trimmed V and J ends, which lost 7 bases and 1 base, there was a span of 10 bases. Germline CDR1 and CDR2: SNHLY and FYNNEI. The CDR3: CASTREQNTEAFF. The CDR3 nucleotides are TGTGCCAGCACGCGGGAACAGAACACTGAAGCTTTCTTT.

Many counts were recorded for this clonotype. The chain is built from TRBV19 and TRBJ1-3; D gene uncertain. This CDR3 has 13 amino acids. CDR1 and CDR2 from the germline V gene are LNHDA and SQIVND (reference sequence). The germline V and J ends were trimmed by 6 bases and 8 bases, with 14 bases remaining between them. The CDR3 DNA follows: TGTGCCAGTAGATCGGCGGGCCTCCACACCATATATTTT. Its protein product is CASRSAGLHTIYF. Based on the CDR3 plus reference TRBV19 and TRBJ1-3, the full variable domain is DGGITQSPKYLFRKEGQNVTLSCEQNLNHDAMYWYRQDPGQGLRLIYYSQIVNDFQKGDIAEGYSVSREKKESFPLTVTSAQKNPTAFYLCASRSAGLHTIYFGEGSWLTVV.

The chain employs TRBV12-3 or TRBV12-4 and TRBJ2-2; 9 nucleotides match TRBD1. The CDR3 consists of 15 residues. The V segment lost 7 bases and the J segment 7 bases; nucleotides outside the gene matches: 10. The CDR3 loop reads CASTNAATGGGELFF. In DNA, the CDR3 is TGTGCCAGCACAAACGCGGCGACAGGGGGCGGGGAGCTGTTTTTT.

This clonotype was recorded many times. This chain's CDR3 is CASSPGLGGTYEQYF. The CDR3 bases are TGTGCCAGCAGCCCCGGACTAGGGGGAACCTACGAGCAGTACTTC. The chain combines TRBV9 with TRBJ2-7, with D possibly being TRBD2 (7 bases). This CDR3 has 15 amino acids. In germline, CDR1 is SGDLS, CDR2 YYNGEE. V gave up 4 bases and J gave up 2 bases, with 16 bases separating them.

The chain combines TRBV6-1 with TRBJ2-4; 7 bases map to TRBD2. With 0 bases clipped from V and 5 bases from J, the junction kept 4 bases outside the gene matches. Per the germline V gene, CDR1 is MNHNS and CDR2 is SASEGT. This CDR3 is built from 15 residues. The CDR3 DNA reads TGTGCCAGCAGTGAAGCCCGTGCGGGGGAAAACATTCAGTACTTC. This encodes CASSEARAGENIQYF.

This clonotype was detected ten times or more. This chain joins TRBV4-2 and TRBJ2-7; 11 positions agree with TRBD2. This CDR3 has 18 amino acids. Unmatched junction bases numbered 14, after V lost 4 bases and J lost 3 bases. CDR1 and CDR2 (germline): LGHNA, YNFKEQ. The CDR3 nucleotides read TGTGCCAGCAGCCCTCGGGGCGGTGCGACTAGCGGGGACTACGAGCAGTACTTC. Its protein product is CASSPRGGATSGDYEQYF.

This clonotype was picked up many times. CDR3 DNA sequence: TGCAGTGCTGAAGGGCCGCTTAATTCACCCCTCCACTTT. It specifies CSAEGPLNSPLHF. The V gene is TRBV20-1, the J gene TRBJ1-6; D call uncertain. Germline assignment: CDR1 DFQATT and CDR2 SNEGSKA (reference sequence). The CDR3 length is 13 residues. V was cut by 5 bases and J by 6 bases, with 11 bases left in between.

This sequence joins TRBV6-1 and TRBJ1-1; D gene unclear. Germline V gives CDR1 MNHNS, CDR2 SASEGT. The CDR3 extends over 16 amino acids. V shed 5 bases and J shed 2 bases, with 18 bases lying between them. This CDR3 reads CASSHPPGRVNTEAFF. Written as DNA, the CDR3 is TGTGCCAGCAGTCATCCCCCGGGAAGGGTTAACACTGAAGCTTTCTTT.

This clonotype was found many times. The chain uses TRBV4-3 and TRBJ2-2; no firm D call. CDR1 is LGHNA, CDR2 YSLEER, per germline. Trimming left V 1 base short and J 1 base short, with 7 bases between. There are 15 residues in the CDR3. The CDR3 protein is CASSQAAENTGELFF. The CDR3 DNA follows: TGCGCCAGCAGCCAAGCGGCGGAGAACACCGGGGAGCTGTTTTTT.

The chain links TRBV6-5 to TRBJ1-2; D is possibly TRBD1 (5 bases). V lost 0 bases, J lost 6 bases, and 11 bases lay in between. The CDR3 loop spans 14 amino acids. CDR1 is MNHEY, CDR2 SVGAGI, per germline. This chain's CDR3 is CASSYSTWGDGYTF. As DNA, the CDR3 is TGTGCCAGCAGTTACTCGACATGGGGGGATGGCTACACCTTC.

This clonotype has a single count. The V call is TRBV24-1, the J call TRBJ2-2; 8 bases line up with TRBD1. This CDR3 has 21 amino acids. The V and J ends lost 6 bases and 0 bases, in that order; junction bases with no gene match: 20. Germline CDR1 KGHDR, CDR2 SFDVKD. Here the CDR3 reads CATSPPGQGGESLANTGELFF. In DNA form, the CDR3 reads TGTGCCACCAGTCCTCCTGGACAGGGAGGCGAGTCCCTAGCGAACACCGGGGAGCTGTTTTTT.

The rearrangement links TRBV2 to TRBJ2-7; TRBD1 matches at 7 bases. Germline V gene lookup returns CDR1 SNHLY and CDR2 FYNNEI. V shed 7 bases and J 6 bases; nucleotides not matched to a gene: 15. This CDR3 comprises 15 residues. The CDR3 DNA reads TGTGCCAGCATCGATACCAGACAGGGAAGGGCCGAGCAGTACTTC. It specifies CASIDTRQGRAEQYF. The full variable domain, completed using reference TRBV2 and TRBJ2-7, is EPEVTQTPSHQVTQMGQEVILRCVPISNHLYFYWYRQILGQKVEFLVSFYNNEISEKSEIFDDQFSVERPDGSNFTLKIRSTKLEDSAMYFCASIDTRQGRAEQYFGPGTRLTVT.

The rearrangement joins TRBV7-2 to TRBJ2-2; 14 nucleotides match TRBD2. The germline V gene encodes CDR1 SGHTA and CDR2 FQGNSA. V shed 3 bases, J shed 8 bases, and the junction held 2 bases outside the gene matches. The CDR3 consists of 15 residues. The CDR3 DNA is TGTGCCAGCAGCTTGGGACTAGCGGGAGCTGGGGAGCTGTTTTTT. This gives the protein CASSLGLAGAGELFF.

This clonotype was recorded many times. The chain is built from TRBV5-1 and TRBJ1-2; TRBD1 matches at 8 bases. This CDR3 is built from 15 residues. Germline loops: CDR1 SGHRS, CDR2 YFSETQ. Trimming removed 0 bases from V and 8 bases from J; junction bases left unmatched: 9. CDR3 DNA sequence: TGCGCCAGCAGCTTGGAGGAGCAGGGGGCGCGGGGCTACACCTTC. Translated: CASSLEEQGARGYTF.

This clonotype was seen only once. This chain connects TRBV12-3 or TRBV12-4 to TRBJ2-7, with D possibly matching TRBD1 (6 bases). The germline V and J ends were trimmed by 5 bases and 4 bases, with 21 bases remaining between them. The CDR3 totals 16 residues. CDR3 coding DNA: TGTGCCAGCAGTAGAAGTTCGGGACATCAGTTTTACGAGCAGTACTTC. This codes for CASSRSSGHQFYEQYF.